This T cell receptor (beta chain) appears in the sequencing data of a study of T-cell memory formation after mild COVID-19. Across the study: TCR clusters showed largely donor specificity.

Employing constant-segment primers, 5'RACE generated TCR alpha and TCR beta cDNA libraries bearing sample barcodes and UMIs. TCRdb passed the 5' RACE reads through MiXCR, listing each CDR3 protein once. The data show 45,000 to 55,000 distinct CDR3 sequences, with about 7% seen just once and about 1.5% held by the top ten. Germline loops: CDR1 KGHSH, CDR2 LQKENI. V was shortened by 2 bases and J by 6 bases, with 16 bases between the two germline ends. The CDR3 is made up of 15 amino acids. Findings and limits, study-wide: Whereas later expanders leaned CD4+, clones contracting day 15 to 85 showed a balanced CD4/CD8 makeup.

As to this clonotype: The antigen remains unidentified.

This receptor was identified in a man younger than 35 who had mild COVID-19 (a few samples of this study predate the infection). Cell type and time point are not known. Material for sequencing was PBMCs or a T cell subset sorted from them (not recorded which). The chain is built from TRBV18 and TRBJ1-1; possibly TRBD1 for D (5 bases). The CDR3 DNA reads TGTGCCAGCTCACCAATGTCAGGGCGTCACGCTGAAGCTTTCTTT. Protein sequence: CASSPMSGRHAEAFF.